The next 27 T cell receptor beta chains were all read from a single sample in a study of OX40 agonist ivuxolimab in advanced cancers. Produced via immunoSEQ multiplex PCR; TCRdb's table is partial and in-frame only. The sample lists about 93,000 clones; 89% were seen once. Sequenced here: CD4+ or CD8+ T cells sorted from blood, sampled in a trial of the OX40 agonist ivuxolimab. These receptors all come from an adult with an advanced solid tumor such as melanoma, head and neck, liver or kidney cancer.

The V gene is TRBV4-3, the J gene TRBJ2-1; D gene ambiguous. Per germline, CDR1 LGHNA and CDR2 YSLEER. The CDR3 runs 16 residues. Trimming shortened V by 4 bases and J by 7 bases, and 20 bases separated the two germline ends. CDR3 bases: TGCGCCAGCAGCCCCCAGTTCCTCACTACCGTGAATGAGCAGTTCTTC. This gives the protein CASSPQFLTTVNEQFF.

The chain carries TRBV27 and TRBJ2-7; 7 bases are shared with TRBD2. Germline values: CDR1 MNHEY, CDR2 SMNVEV (reference sequence). The CDR3 consists of 14 residues. The ends lost 8 bases at V and 1 base at J; junction bases unmatched: 8. Here the CDR3 reads CASSLRDYSYEQYF. The CDR3 region has the DNA TGTGCCAGCTCCCTGAGGGACTATTCCTACGAGCAGTACTTC.

Only a few counts were recorded for this clone. V is TRBV5-1 and J is TRBJ1-6; D unclear. The CDR3 spans 14 residues. CDR1 and CDR2 from the germline V gene are SGHRS and YFSETQ. Trimming removed 0 bases from V and 11 bases from J, with 12 bases in between. The DNA for the CDR3 is TGCGCCAGCAGCTTGGGCGGGCCTTCAGCACCCCTCCACTTT. Translation gives CASSLGGPSAPLHF.

The chain has TRBV2 and TRBJ1-3; 10 bases map to TRBD1. Germline V gives CDR1 SNHLY, CDR2 FYNNEI. This CDR3 is built from 17 residues. V gave up 0 bases and J gave up 0 bases; unmatched junction bases: 2. CDR3 residues: CASSEAGQGYSGNTIYF. CDR3 nucleotides: TGTGCCAGCAGTGAAGCGGGACAGGGGTACTCTGGAAACACCATATATTTT. The variable domain in full, with the rest retrieved from reference TRBV2 and TRBJ1-3, is EPEVTQTPSHQVTQMGQEVILRCVPISNHLYFYWYRQILGQKVEFLVSFYNNEISEKSEIFDDQFSVERPDGSNFTLKIRSTKLEDSAMYFCASSEAGQGYSGNTIYFGEGSWLTVV.

This clone occurred a few times. Other DNA sequences within the sample encode an identical CDR3. The V call is TRBV4-3, the J call TRBJ1-5; a weak D match, TRBD1 (5 bases). Germline V gene sequence: CDR1 LGHNA, CDR2 YSLEER. V was clipped by 0 bases and J by 6 bases, with 12 bases between them. CDR3 length equals 15 residues. CDR3 sequence (DNA): TGCGCCAGCAGCCAAGACTGGGGACGCAGTCAGCCCCAGCATTTT. It is translated as CASSQDWGRSQPQHF.

This chain uses TRBV9 with TRBJ2-5; D tentatively fits TRBD1 or TRBD2 (5 bases each). Germline CDR1 SGDLS, CDR2 YYNGEE. V was pared by 3 bases and J by 5 bases, with 14 bases between. This CDR3 spans 14 amino acids. The CDR3 is CASSEGPNEETQYF. In nucleotides, the CDR3 is TGTGCCAGCAGCGAGGGACCGAATGAGGAGACCCAGTACTTC.

The table lists this clone with a few counts. This chain links TRBV2 with TRBJ1-2, with TRBD1 identical over 8 bases. Trimming removed 6 bases from V and 6 bases from J; junction bases left unmatched: 12. The V gene's germline CDR1 is SNHLY and CDR2 FYNNEI. There are 15 residues in the CDR3. The CDR3 is CASSGERTGSHGYTF. The CDR3 nucleotides are TGTGCCAGCAGCGGAGAGAGGACAGGGAGCCATGGCTACACCTTC.

V gene TRBV7-2 combines with J gene TRBJ1-5; no definite D call. Trimming shortened V by 0 bases and J by 4 bases, and 7 bases separated the two germline ends. Germline V gene sequence: CDR1 SGHTA, CDR2 FQGNSA. CDR3 length: 14 amino acids. The DNA of the CDR3 is TGTGCCAGCAGCTTAGCTTTCCCAAATCAGCCCCAGCATTTT. It yields the protein CASSLAFPNQPQHF.

The chain joins TRBV9 to TRBJ2-2; D may correspond to TRBD1 or TRBD2 (5 bases each). The ends were cut back, 0 bases at V and 4 bases at J, with 10 bases in the middle. Germline V gene data show CDR1 as SGDLS and CDR2 as YYNGEE. This CDR3 is 15 amino acids long. In DNA, the CDR3 is TGTGCCAGCAGCGTAGATCCAGGGACCACCGGGGAGCTGTTTTTT. Its protein product is CASSVDPGTTGELFF.

V gene TRBV19 combines with J gene TRBJ1-2; 8 bases line up with TRBD1. The CDR3 is 14 residues long. The germline CDR1 and CDR2 sequences are LNHDA and SQIVND (reference sequence). Unmatched junction bases numbered 8, after V lost 7 bases and J lost 4 bases. The DNA for the CDR3 is TGTGCCAGTAAGGACCCAGGGGGCGGCTATGGCTACACCTTC. Amino acid sequence: CASKDPGGGYGYTF.

The chain carries TRBV27 and TRBJ2-7, with D tentatively TRBD1 (5 bases). With 6 bases removed from V and 2 bases from J, the gap between germline ends came to 11 bases. Germline assignment: CDR1 MNHEY and CDR2 SMNVEV (reference sequence). CDR3 length equals 13 residues. The CDR3 DNA follows: TGTGCCAGCAGAGTGGGGCGCGCCTACGAGCAGTACTTC. Protein product: CASRVGRAYEQYF.

The chain uses TRBV21-1 and TRBJ2-7; the table gives TRBD1 as D, unverified against the DNA. TRBV21-1 is labeled a pseudogene. The CDR3 contains 13 residues. CDR3: CASSRPDSYEQYF. CDR3 sequence (DNA): TGTGCCAGCAGCAGGCCTGACAGCTACGAGCAGTACTTC.

The chain links TRBV29-1 to TRBJ1-1; D not resolved. Germline loops: CDR1 SQVTM, CDR2 ANQGSEA. The CDR3 has 15 amino acids. V shed 4 bases and J shed 3 bases, with 18 bases lying between them. CDR3 amino acids: CSVAPRLVLDTEAFF. In DNA, the CDR3 is TGCAGCGTTGCCCCCAGGCTCGTGTTGGACACTGAAGCTTTCTTT.

This clone was seen once. This chain uses TRBV7-2 with TRBJ1-3; D not certain. Trimming removed 4 bases at V and 1 base at J, with 5 bases between. The germline gives CDR1 SGHTA, CDR2 FQGNSA. CDR3 length: 13 residues. The CDR3 sequence: CASSYGSGNTIYF. Here the CDR3 DNA reads TGTGCCAGCAGCTACGGGTCTGGAAACACCATATATTTT.

V usage is TRBV5-1 and J usage is TRBJ2-6; D possibly corresponds to TRBD1 (6 bases). Trimming shortened V by 4 bases and J by 2 bases, and 13 bases separated the two germline ends. Germline loops: CDR1 SGHRS, CDR2 YFSETQ. This CDR3 has 16 amino acids. The CDR3 loop is CASSETGYAGANVLTF. CDR3 nucleotides: TGCGCCAGCAGCGAAACAGGGTACGCTGGGGCCAACGTCCTGACTTTC.

This clone was seen more than once but under ten times. The V call is TRBV5-1, the J call TRBJ1-1, with D perhaps matching TRBD1 (5 bases). The V and J ends lost 0 bases and 0 bases respectively, with 12 bases between them. The CDR3 is 16 amino acids. From germline, CDR1 is SGHRS and CDR2 YFSETQ. CDR3 region: CASSLGGRPVNTEAFF. The CDR3 DNA follows: TGCGCCAGCAGCTTGGGGGGACGACCTGTGAACACTGAAGCTTTCTTT.

This chain links TRBV6-5 with TRBJ1-2; D might be TRBD1 (6 bases). Germline loops: CDR1 MNHEY, CDR2 SVGAGI. Trimming stripped 6 bases from V and 5 bases from J, with 19 bases between. This CDR3 contains 15 residues. The CDR3 bases are TGTGCCAGCAGCCGGGACATGGACAGCGTATATGGCTACACCTTC. Amino acid sequence: CASSRDMDSVYGYTF.

The chain couples TRBV5-1 to TRBJ1-1, with D unclear. The V end was cut by 4 bases, the J end by 0 bases, with 7 bases between. The germline gives CDR1 SGHRS, CDR2 YFSETQ. This CDR3 comprises 13 residues. The CDR3: CASSGVLNTEAFF. In DNA, the CDR3 is TGCGCCAGCAGCGGGGTCCTGAACACTGAAGCTTTCTTT.

This rearrangement joins TRBV19 to TRBJ1-2; 11 bases agree with TRBD1. Germline V lookup: CDR1 LNHDA, CDR2 SQIVND (reference sequence). The length of the CDR3 is 14 residues. Trimming took 10 bases from V and 4 from J; bases not matched to a gene: 8. As DNA, the CDR3 is TGTGCCACCAAAGCCGGGACAGGGGGCTATGGCTACACCTTC. Translated, it gives CATKAGTGGYGYTF. The full variable domain, its missing parts supplied by reference TRBV19 and TRBJ1-2, is DGGITQSPKYLFRKEGQNVTLSCEQNLNHDAMYWYRQDPGQGLRLIYYSQIVNDFQKGDIAEGYSVSREKKESFPLTVTSAQKNPTAFYLCATKAGTGGYGYTFGSGTRLTVV.

The V call is TRBV28, the J call TRBJ2-7; D remains unclear. Germline-derived CDR1 and CDR2 are MDHEN and SYDVKM. CDR3 length: 13 residues. The germline V and J ends were trimmed by 2 bases and 0 bases, with 5 bases remaining between them. CDR3 region: CASSLGYSYEQYF. The CDR3 DNA follows: TGTGCCAGCAGTTTAGGTTACTCCTACGAGCAGTACTTC.

V and J are TRBV9 and TRBJ1-1, with a possible D match to TRBD1 (6 bases). V was clipped by 0 bases and J by 1 base, with 13 bases between them. The CDR3 is 16 residues long. The germline V gene encodes CDR1 SGDLS and CDR2 YYNGEE. DNA of the CDR3: TGTGCCAGCAGCGTAGGGGCAGGGGAGACGAACACTGAAGCTTTCTTT. Its protein product is CASSVGAGETNTEAFF. The whole variable domain, filled in from reference TRBV9 and TRBJ1-1, reads DSGVTQTPKHLITATGQRVTLRCSPRSGDLSVYWYQQSLDQGLQFLIQYYNGEERAKGNILERFSAQQFPDLHSELNLSSLELGDSALYFCASSVGAGETNTEAFFGQGTRLTVV.

V gene TRBV4-2 combines with J gene TRBJ1-3; no clear D. The CDR3 loop spans 15 amino acids. Trimming left V 1 base short and J 0 bases short, with 7 bases between. From germline, CDR1 is LGHNA and CDR2 YNFKEQ. As DNA, the CDR3 is TGTGCCAGCAGCCAAGCCCCCCCCTCTGGAAACACCATATATTTT. Translation gives CASSQAPPSGNTIYF.

The chain couples TRBV11-3 to TRBJ2-2; 9 bases match TRBD1. V lost 4 bases to trimming and J lost 3 bases; unmatched junction nucleotides: 12. The CDR3 totals 18 residues. Germline loops: CDR1 SGHNT, CDR2 YENEEA. CDR3 nucleotides: TGTGCCAGCAGCTCAGAGGGACAGGGTTTGGGGGACACCGGGGAGCTGTTTTTT. The encoded protein is CASSSEGQGLGDTGELFF.

The genes are TRBV7-3 and TRBJ1-2, with a tentative D call TRBD1 (6 bases). The CDR3 runs 14 residues. Trimming removed 2 bases at V and 1 base at J, with 8 bases between. Germline assignment: CDR1 SGHTA and CDR2 FQGTGA. The CDR3 loop reads CASSLGGGNYGYTF. The CDR3 coding sequence is TGTGCCAGCAGCTTAGGGGGCGGTAACTATGGCTACACCTTC.

V and J are TRBV11-2 and TRBJ2-6; the D is unclear. Trimming shortened V by 4 bases and J by 5 bases, and 15 bases separated the two germline ends. Germline lookup yields CDR1 SGHAT and CDR2 FQNNGV. This CDR3 comprises 16 residues. The CDR3 nucleotides are TGTGCCAGCAGCTACCGTACTAAGGTCAGGGCCAACGTCCTGACTTTC. Residues: CASSYRTKVRANVLTF.

The chain carries TRBV27 and TRBJ2-1; a weak D match, TRBD2 (5 bases). The germline V gene has CDR1 MNHEY and CDR2 SMNVEV (reference sequence). Trimming took 4 bases from V and 0 from J, leaving 13 bases between them. This CDR3 spans 16 amino acids. The CDR3 loop reads CASSSFVGSSYNEQFF. The CDR3 nucleotides read TGTGCCAGCAGTTCCTTCGTGGGGAGCTCCTACAATGAGCAGTTCTTC.

The V gene is TRBV7-9, the J gene TRBJ2-1; 8 positions agree with TRBD2. The CDR3 sequence is 13 residues long. Germline CDR1 and CDR2: SEHNR and FQNEAQ (reference sequence). Trimming cost V 8 bases and J 1 base; bases outside gene matches: 1. CDR3 bases: TGTGCCAGCGCTAGCGGGTCCTACAATGAGCAGTTCTTC. Protein product: CASASGSYNEQFF.